This T cell receptor beta chain was captured in a study of identical twins. A universal primer binding site was introduced by template switching. The final cDNA contained unique molecular identifiers. TCRdb re-derived calls from the 5' RACE reads in MiXCR, one entry per CDR3 protein. Among hundreds of thousands of distinct CDR3 sequences listed, under 9% were seen once. Points from the study as a whole: Its conclusions, products of cross-sectional statistical analysis, did not come from following the same donors. Alpha sequences that were out-of-frame and twin-shared showed an excess of low generation probability.

Germline CDR1 and CDR2: SGHVS and FQNEAQ. The CDR3 length is 14 residues. Deletions cut 5 bases from V and 1 base from J, with 9 bases between. This clonotype was picked up many times. The antigen is undetermined. The same specimen was also included in a second study, on yellow fever vaccine responses in identical twins.

Sequenced input: memory (CD45RO+) T cells sorted from blood. This chain connects TRBV7-8 to TRBJ1-3, with D unclear. The sequence was collected from a woman aged 18-35 years in good health. CDR3 residues: CASSHSGSGNTIYF. CDR3 bases: TGTGCCAGCAGCCATTCAGGATCTGGAAACACCATATATTTT.